This T cell receptor (beta chain) appears in the sequencing data of a study of identical twins. The donor group consisted entirely of healthy Caucasians. The CDR3 spans 14 residues. The germline V gene has CDR1 LGHNT and CDR2 FRNRAP. Trimming took off 8 bases at V and 3 bases at J, with 17 bases between the two ends. TCRdb called the 5' RACE reads again in MiXCR, with one record for every CDR3 protein. The data contain hundreds of thousands of distinct CDR3 sequences, approximately 22% of them seen just once; the ten biggest clones take up approximately 4.3%. A word on this clonotype: Its antigen is currently unknown.

General study results and limits: Invariant MAIT and iNKT cells may have partly biased zero-insertion analyses. Twins shared beta out-of-frame sequences in excess, but this excess was weaker.

The same sample was also used in a study of T cells expressing NK-cell markers. That paper adds: The TCR beta repertoires were obtained from sorted CD3+CD56+NKG2C+, CD3+CD56+NKG2C- and CD3+CD56-NKG2C+ T cells.

The receptor was derived from a woman aged 18-29 years in good health. The specimen was PBMCs. The V call is TRBV12-5, the J call TRBJ2-7; D is perhaps TRBD1 (7 bases). The CDR3 loop is CASNTGDFFYEQYF. CDR3 DNA sequence: TGTGCTAGTAACACAGGGGACTTCTTCTACGAGCAGTACTTC.